These 16 T cell receptor beta chains came from one sample sequenced in a study of cytomegalovirus exposure and HLA in healthy donors. Primers included in the PCR were 60 Vbeta and 13 Jbeta primers. Sequenced by immunoSEQ multiplex PCR; TCRdb stores in-frame clones only, minus some. This sample has some 85,000 clones; about 79% occur once, and the top ten carry under 6%. Sequencing was carried out using PBMCs. The receptor source for this set is a man aged 18 to 29 in good health and CMV-seropositive.

V and J are TRBV4-1 and TRBJ2-5; 8 bases line up with TRBD2. V shed 1 base, J shed 2 bases, and the junction held 9 bases outside the gene matches. Germline CDR1 MGHRA, CDR2 YSYEKL. There are 17 residues in the CDR3. The CDR3, as DNA: TGCGCCAGCAGCCAAGGGTGGACTAGCCGCAATCAAGAGACCCAGTACTTC. The encoded protein is CASSQGWTSRNQETQYF.

V is TRBV14 and J is TRBJ2-5, with TRBD2 identical over 9 bases. V shed 1 base and J 7 bases; nucleotides not matched to a gene: 10. CDR3 size: 16 residues. The germline V gene has CDR1 SGHDN and CDR2 FVKESK. The CDR3 nucleotides read TGTGCCAGCAGCCAAGGGTCGGGGACTAGCTTTGGGACCCAGTACTTC. This sequence encodes CASSQGSGTSFGTQYF.

The CDR3 DNA follows: TGTGCCAGCAGTGCCTACTCCTACGAGCAGTACTTC. It encodes CASSAYSYEQYF. The chain couples TRBV2 to TRBJ2-7; no firm D call. The CDR3 is 12 amino acids. Germline V gene sequence: CDR1 SNHLY, CDR2 FYNNEI. Trimming took off 4 bases at V and 0 bases at J, with 4 bases between the two ends.

On this clone itself: Other DNA variants within this sample encode the same CDR3. The rearrangement uses TRBV5-1 and TRBJ2-3, with no clear D. Trimming removed 0 bases from V and 1 base from J, with 6 bases in between. The length of the CDR3 is 14 residues. The germline CDR1 and CDR2 sequences are SGHRS and YFSETQ. CDR3 sequence (DNA): TGCGCCAGCAGCTTGGGCGGCCGCACAGATACGCAGTATTTT. It codes for CASSLGGRTDTQYF.

This CDR3 is CASRDREANEKLFF. As DNA, the CDR3 is TGTGCCAGCAGGGACAGGGAGGCTAATGAAAAACTGTTTTTT. V and J are TRBV25-1 and TRBJ1-4; 8 positions agree with TRBD1. The length of the CDR3 is 14 residues. V lost 6 bases and J lost 3; bases outside the gene matches: 3. Germline CDR1 MGHDK, CDR2 SYGVNS.

The sample holds a few counts of this clone. This sequence joins TRBV19 and TRBJ2-7; 7 bases fit TRBD2. Germline V CDR1 and CDR2: LNHDA, SQIVND (reference sequence). Trimming at V came to 4 bases and at J to 0 bases, leaving 3 bases not matched to a gene. This CDR3 contains 14 residues. CDR3 loop: CASSRLAVSYEQYF. The CDR3 region has the DNA TGTGCCAGTAGTAGGCTAGCGGTCTCCTACGAGCAGTACTTC. The full variable domain, its missing parts supplied by reference TRBV19 and TRBJ2-7, is DGGITQSPKYLFRKEGQNVTLSCEQNLNHDAMYWYRQDPGQGLRLIYYSQIVNDFQKGDIAEGYSVSREKKESFPLTVTSAQKNPTAFYLCASSRLAVSYEQYFGPGTRLTVT.

About this clone: This CDR3 is missing its conserved last phenylalanine or tryptophan, likely due to a read error. The limits of the CDR3 on the DNA are not certain, so only TCRdb's listed CDR3 is given. The rearrangement joins TRBV27 to TRBJ2-7; the table's D gene call, TRBD2, was not cross checked with the DNA. Germline CDR1 is MNHEY and CDR2 is SMNVEV (reference sequence). The CDR3 is 8 residues long, ends included. CDR3 sequence reads: CASRQVTG.

The chain is built from TRBV14 and TRBJ2-5, with TRBD2 as a possible D gene (7 bases). V dropped 6 bases and J dropped 2 bases, with 13 bases sitting between them. Germline loops: CDR1 SGHDN, CDR2 FVKESK. CDR3 length: 14 residues. In DNA, the CDR3 is TGTGCCAGCAGTCCGCGGGGGCTTCAAGAGACCCAGTACTTC. Its translation is CASSPRGLQETQYF.

The chain couples TRBV2 to TRBJ2-7; 10 bases align to TRBD2. The length of the CDR3 is 13 residues. With 6 bases clipped from V and 6 bases from J, the junction kept 5 bases outside the gene matches. The germline gives CDR1 SNHLY, CDR2 FYNNEI. The CDR3, as DNA: TGTGCCAGCAGGACTAGCGGGTCGTCCGAGCAGTACTTC. Its translation: CASRTSGSSEQYF.

The chain employs TRBV27 and TRBJ2-7; 8 bases agree with TRBD2. The CDR3 runs 14 residues. In germline, CDR1 is MNHEY, CDR2 SMNVEV (reference sequence). After removal of 4 bases from V and 9 bases from J, the junction contained 11 bases not matched to a gene. The CDR3 bases are TGTGCCAGCAGTTCCTCAGCGGGAGCCGTAGGGCAGTACTTC. It codes for CASSSSAGAVGQYF.

The sample holds a few counts of this clone. V usage is TRBV10-3 and J usage is TRBJ1-5, with no clear D. The V end lost 6 bases, the J end lost 5 bases, and 8 bases lay between the germline ends. Germline-derived CDR1 and CDR2 are ENHRY and SYGVKD. This CDR3 has 12 residues. This CDR3 is CAISNPDQPQHF. CDR3 in DNA: TGTGCCATCAGCAACCCAGATCAGCCCCAGCATTTT.

The V and J genes are TRBV18 and TRBJ2-4; a possible D gene is TRBD2 (5 bases). CDR1 KGHSH and CDR2 LQKENI come from the germline V gene. The V end was cut by 3 bases, the J end by 0 bases, with 6 bases between. The CDR3 sequence is 14 residues long. CDR3 region: CASSPGVAKNIQYF. In DNA form, the CDR3 reads TGTGCCAGCTCACCCGGGGTAGCCAAAAACATTCAGTACTTC.

The gene calls are TRBV9 and TRBJ1-1; a possible D gene is TRBD1 (6 bases). CDR3 length: 15 amino acids. The V end lost 5 bases, the J end lost 2 bases, and 16 bases lay between the germline ends. Per the germline V gene, CDR1 is SGDLS and CDR2 is YYNGEE. The CDR3 region has the DNA TGTGCCAGCAGGGCTCCTGGGACACAAAACACTGAAGCTTTCTTT. It specifies CASRAPGTQNTEAFF. Looking up the rest from reference TRBV9 and TRBJ1-1 gives the full variable domain: DSGVTQTPKHLITATGQRVTLRCSPRSGDLSVYWYQQSLDQGLQFLIQYYNGEERAKGNILERFSAQQFPDLHSELNLSSLELGDSALYFCASRAPGTQNTEAFFGQGTRLTVV.

The rearrangement joins TRBV28 to TRBJ2-7; TRBD1 matches 8 bases. The CDR3 contains 13 residues. Trimming took 1 base from V and 6 from J; bases not matched to a gene: 2. Germline assignment: CDR1 MDHEN and CDR2 SYDVKM. For the CDR3, the DNA is TGTGCCAGCAGTTTATCGACAGGGGCCGAGCAGTACTTC. Translated: CASSLSTGAEQYF.

V and J are TRBV29-1 and TRBJ1-2; a weak D match, TRBD1 (5 bases). CDR3 size: 11 residues. Per the germline V gene, CDR1 is SQVTM and CDR2 is ANQGSEA. Trimming left V 6 bases short and J 8 bases short, with 13 bases between. CDR3 DNA: TGCAGCGTGTGGGGGGGAGTCGGCTACACCTTC. It specifies CSVWGGVGYTF.

The rearrangement uses TRBV10-1 and TRBJ2-1; 7 bases are a match to TRBD2. There are 15 residues in the CDR3. Losses at the gene ends were 2 bases for V and 2 bases for J; bases not matched to a gene: 3. The germline gives CDR1 WNHNN, CDR2 SYGVQD (reference sequence). The CDR3 DNA follows: TGCGCCAGCAGTGAGACTAGCGTGGCCTACAATGAGCAGTTCTTC. Residues: CASSETSVAYNEQFF.